Given below is one TCR beta chain in context. The data stem from a study of blood T cell repertoires in COVID-19. Study background: COVID-19 samples, acute and convalescent, were from the United States, Italy and Spain. The cDNA or gDNA used as material had been derived from T cells, B-cell-depleted T cells, or PBMCs.

Germline V gene sequence: CDR1 LGHNT, CDR2 FRNRAP. The length of the CDR3 is 17 residues. V shed 5 bases, J shed 7 bases, and the junction held 10 bases outside the gene matches. Per the study methods: Cell counts per sample came from amplifying reference gene primers. Clones were sequenced by immunoSEQ multiplex PCR, and TCRdb holds only the in-frame ones, with some missing. The D gene and trimming were derived from the DNA, and the V and J assignments and clone size from that table. The table records about 350,000 clones, around 90% of them present only once. V gene TRBV12-5 combines with J gene TRBJ2-1; 14 bases fit TRBD2. Source material: peripheral blood. The source is a woman aged 18-29 years who had recovered from COVID-19. The DNA of the CDR3 is TGTGCTAGTGGTCGACCATCGACTAGCGGGAGGGTTAATGAGCAGTTCTTC. Translation: CASGRPSTSGRVNEQFF.